The rows below give T cell receptor beta chains drawn from one sample of a study of T cell repertoires in cytomegalovirus infection. TCRdb re-derived calls from the reads in MiXCR, one entry per CDR3 protein. The table shows around 500,000 distinct CDR3 sequences, with 42% occurring only once. The antigens for these receptors are not known. Sequencing used cultured PBMCs, obtained from culture after CMV antigen stimulation. The receptors here all came from a human donor in good health (CMV status not recorded). Some clones in this sample may be carry-over from other donors' samples. CDR3s include the opening cysteine and the closing phenylalanine or tryptophan. D genes are given only for firm matches. The listing skips clone size in some rows; elsewhere it reads once, few, many or a size class.

-	TRBV7-6	TRBJ2-1	16	-	CASSTQAAGSYNEQFF	TGTGCCAGCAGCACCCAAGCCGCCGGCTCCTACAATGAGCAGTTCTTC
-	TRBV6-6	TRBJ2-6	15	-	CASSPQPSGANVLTF	TGTGCCAGCAGTCCACAACCCTCTGGGGCCAACGTCCTGACTTTC
TRBD1	TRBV7-8	TRBJ2-3	16	-	CASSLTGTGPTDTQYF	TGTGCCAGCTCCCTAACCGGGACAGGGCCGACAGATACGCAGTATTTT
-	TRBV27	TRBJ2-3	16	-	CASSLGVGVATDTQYF	TGTGCCAGCAGTTTAGGTGTAGGGGTCGCCACAGATACGCAGTATTTT
-	TRBV12-3/TRBV12-4	TRBJ1-1	11	-	CASREGVEAFF	TGTGCCAGCAGGGAGGGGGTTGAAGCTTTCTTT
-	TRBV11-2	TRBJ2-2	14	few	CASSPWAGTGELFF	TGTGCCAGCAGCCCCTGGGCGGGGACCGGGGAGCTGTTTTTT
TRBD1	TRBV11-1	TRBJ2-6	17	-	CASSTYMTGTGANVLTF	TGTGCCAGCAGCACCTACATGACAGGGACCGGGGCCAACGTCCTGACTTTC
TRBD1	TRBV20-1	TRBJ1-2	17	-	CSARGGTGSDKSYGYTF	TGCAGTGCTAGGGGCGGGACAGGGTCCGATAAAAGCTATGGCTACACCTTC
-	TRBV6-2/TRBV6-3	TRBJ2-3	12	few	CASRSQADTQYF	TGTGCCAGCAGATCACAAGCAGATACGCAGTATTTT
-	TRBV7-2	TRBJ2-5	15	-	CASSFLSGRQETQYF	TGTGCCAGCAGCTTTCTGTCGGGAAGGCAAGAGACCCAGTACTTC
TRBD2	TRBV7-9	TRBJ2-7	12	few	CASSAPGGGQYF	TGTGCCAGCAGCGCCCCGGGGGGAGGGCAGTACTTC
TRBD2	TRBV7-6	TRBJ2-5	14	-	CASRLAGGSETQYF	TGTGCCAGCAGACTAGCGGGGGGCTCGGAGACCCAGTACTTC
TRBD1	TRBV12-3/TRBV12-4	TRBJ1-6	14	-	CASSFNRGRGALHF	TGTGCCAGCAGTTTTAACAGGGGGCGCGGAGCCCTCCACTTT
-	TRBV7-2	TRBJ1-1	14	-	CASIKGRGLTEAFF	TGTGCCAGCATAAAAGGCAGGGGACTCACTGAAGCTTTCTTT
TRBD1	TRBV7-6	TRBJ2-1	15	few	CASSLAIDRGYEQFF	TGTGCCAGCAGCTTAGCGATAGACAGGGGCTATGAGCAGTTCTTC
TRBD1	TRBV23-1	TRBJ2-4	19	-	CASSLGTGAPLVPSGRFCF	TGCGCCAGCAGTCTCGGGACAGGGGCTCCCCTCGTTCCTAGCGGCCGATTCTGCTTC
-	TRBV5-6	TRBJ2-7	15	few	CASSLAPLGSYEQYF	TGTGCCAGCAGCTTGGCCCCGTTAGGGTCGTACGAGCAGTACTTC
-	TRBV6-9	TRBJ1-1	16	-	CASSYSGRAMNTEAFF	TGTGCCAGCAGTTATTCCGGACGGGCCATGAACACTGAAGCTTTCTTT
TRBD2	TRBV7-9	TRBJ2-5	17	few	CASSSSRLAGGQGTQYF	TGTGCCAGCAGCTCCTCCCGACTAGCGGGAGGCCAAGGGACCCAGTACTTC
TRBD1	TRBV11-2	TRBJ2-7	15	few	CASSLEGQGAYEQYF	TGTGCCAGCAGCTTAGAGGGACAGGGGGCCTACGAGCAGTACTTC
-	TRBV27	TRBJ1-2	14	-	CASSLSKRIYGYTF	TGTGCCAGCAGTTTATCGAAACGGATCTATGGCTACACCTTC
-	TRBV20-1	TRBJ1-5	14	-	CSARGPEWPQPQHF	TGCAGTGCTAGGGGGCCGGAGTGGCCCCAGCCCCAGCATTTT
-	TRBV4-2	TRBJ2-2	13	many	CASSPQNTGELFF	TGTGCCAGCAGCCCACAAAACACCGGGGAGCTGTTTTTT
-	TRBV6-1	TRBJ2-5	12	-	CASRGSEETQYF	TGTGCCAGCAGGGGGAGTGAAGAGACCCAGTACTTC
-	TRBV4-1	TRBJ1-1	15	-	CASSQEGMMNTEAFF	TGCGCCAGCAGCCAAGAAGGGATGATGAACACTGAAGCTTTCTTT
-	TRBV2	TRBJ2-2	16	few	CASSEPKDLNTGELFF	TGTGCCAGCAGTGAACCGAAGGACCTGAACACCGGGGAGCTGTTTTTT
-	TRBV6-2/TRBV6-3	TRBJ2-3	15	-	CASRREVAGTDTQYF	TGTGCCAGCAGAAGAGAGGTAGCGGGCACAGATACGCAGTATTTT
-	TRBV6-2/TRBV6-3	TRBJ2-7	14	-	CASSCAGSGCEQYF	TGTGCCAGCAGTTGCGCGGGGTCGGGATGCGAGCAGTACTTC
-	TRBV7-2	TRBJ2-4	13	-	CASSLVQGSIQYF	TGTGCCAGCAGCTTAGTACAGGGCTCCATTCAGTACTTC
-	TRBV7-4	TRBJ2-5	14	-	CASSASGNGETQYF	TGTGCCAGCTCGGCCAGCGGAAACGGAGAGACCCAGTACTTC
TRBD1	TRBV4-1	TRBJ2-2	20	once	CASSRRTSGQGLVNTGELFF	TGCGCCAGCAGCCGCCGAACCTCGGGACAGGGGCTGGTAAACACCGGGGAGCTGTTTTTT